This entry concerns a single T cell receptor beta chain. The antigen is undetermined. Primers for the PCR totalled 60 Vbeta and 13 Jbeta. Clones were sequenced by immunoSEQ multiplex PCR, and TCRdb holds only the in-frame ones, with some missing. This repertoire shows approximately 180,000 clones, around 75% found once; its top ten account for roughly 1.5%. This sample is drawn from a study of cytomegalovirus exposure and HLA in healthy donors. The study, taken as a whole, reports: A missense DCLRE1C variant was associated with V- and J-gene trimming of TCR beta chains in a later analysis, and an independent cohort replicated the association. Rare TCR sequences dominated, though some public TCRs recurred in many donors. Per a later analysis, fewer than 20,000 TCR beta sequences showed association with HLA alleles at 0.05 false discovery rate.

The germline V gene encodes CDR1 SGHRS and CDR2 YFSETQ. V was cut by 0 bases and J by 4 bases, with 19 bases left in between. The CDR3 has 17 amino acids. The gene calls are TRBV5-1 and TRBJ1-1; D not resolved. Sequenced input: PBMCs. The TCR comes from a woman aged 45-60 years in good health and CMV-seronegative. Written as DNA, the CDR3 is TGCGCCAGCAGCTTGGCATGGGGTTTGGGAGTCGGCACTGAAGCTTTCTTT. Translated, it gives CASSLAWGLGVGTEAFF.